The sample holds one count of the clone carrying this T cell receptor (beta chain). This entry belongs to a study of blood T cell repertoires in COVID-19. Study-level background: Samples representing acute and convalescent COVID-19 were sourced from the United States, Italy and Spain. T cells, B-cell-depleted T cells, or PBMCs provided the cDNA or gDNA that served as material.

In the original workflow: Reference gene primer amplification gave estimated nucleated cell counts. Repertoires were generated with immunoSEQ multiplex PCR, while TCRdb's copy carries only in-frame clones and drops some. For V, J and clone size, that table is used; D and trimming come from the DNA. The sample records some 46,000 clones, over 70% being singletons. Input material: peripheral blood. The receptor comes from a human donor in a cohort sampled during active COVID-19.

For the CDR3, the DNA is TGTGCCAGCAGCCCGGGACAGGGGATTAATGAGCAGTTCTTC. Residues: CASSPGQGINEQFF. V and J are TRBV3-1 (or the pseudogene TRBV3-2) and TRBJ2-1, with TRBD1 matching over 10 bases. J was trimmed by 7 bases and V by 4 bases; bases with no gene match: 4. Germline values: CDR1 LGHDT, CDR2 YNNKEL (reference sequence). The CDR3 spans 14 residues.